The T cell receptor beta chain described here comes from a study of blood T cell repertoires in COVID-19. Participants were aged about 18 to 100 years from around 26 US areas. Grouping used clinical history reported by participants in a survey and questionnaire. Some clones are missing from TCRdb's copy, which holds only in-frame ones; the method was immunoSEQ multiplex PCR. The data show fewer than 400,000 clones, approximately 88% seen once. Sequenced sample: PBMCs or T cells enriched from blood (not recorded which). This sequence was found in a woman younger than 35 who had recovered from COVID-19.

The CDR3 protein is CASSLVGQGTGELFF. The CDR3, as DNA: TGTGCCAGCAGCTTAGTGGGGCAGGGCACCGGGGAGCTGTTTTTT. J is TRBJ2-2 and V is TRBV7-2; possibly TRBD1 for D (5 bases). Germline assignment: CDR1 SGHTA and CDR2 FQGNSA. The CDR3 has 15 residues. Trimming left V 1 base short and J 4 bases short, with 10 bases between.